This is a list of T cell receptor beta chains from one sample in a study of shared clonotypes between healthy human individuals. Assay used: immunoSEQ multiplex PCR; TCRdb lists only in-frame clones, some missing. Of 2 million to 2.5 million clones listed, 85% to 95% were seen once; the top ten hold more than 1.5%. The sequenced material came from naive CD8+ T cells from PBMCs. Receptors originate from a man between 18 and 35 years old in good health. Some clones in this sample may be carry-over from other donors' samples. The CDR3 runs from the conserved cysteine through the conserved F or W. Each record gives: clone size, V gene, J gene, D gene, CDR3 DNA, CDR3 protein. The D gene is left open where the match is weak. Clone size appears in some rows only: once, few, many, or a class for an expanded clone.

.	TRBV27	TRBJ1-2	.	TGTGCCAGCAGTTTATCCACCCGCTATGGCTACACCTTC	CASSLSTRYGYTF
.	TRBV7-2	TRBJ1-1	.	TGTGCCAGCAGCTTAGGTTACGGTTCCGAAGCTTTCTTT	CASSLGYGSEAFF
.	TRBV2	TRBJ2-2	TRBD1	TGTGCCAGCAGTGAGCCCATTACAGGGGGCGAGGTGCCCGGGGAGCTGTTTTTT	CASSEPITGGEVPGELFF
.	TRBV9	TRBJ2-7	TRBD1	TGTGCCAGCAGCGGAACAGGGGGCCCATCAACGGACCCCTACGAGCAGTACTTC	CASSGTGGPSTDPYEQYF
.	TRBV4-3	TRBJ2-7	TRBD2	TGCGCCAGCAGCCAAATATACGCCCGGACTAGCGGAACCTACGAGCAGTACTTC	CASSQIYARTSGTYEQYF
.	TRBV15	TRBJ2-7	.	TGTGCCACAGCCATCTCAGAGAGGTTCGAGCAGTACTTC	CATAISERFEQYF
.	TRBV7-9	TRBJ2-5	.	TGTGCCAGCAGCCCACGCGGACTCCACTTAGGGACCCAGTACTTC	CASSPRGLHLGTQYF
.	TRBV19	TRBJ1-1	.	TGTGCCAGTAGGGATTCCTTGATGAACACTGAAGCTTTCTTT	CASRDSLMNTEAFF
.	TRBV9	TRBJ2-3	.	TGTGCCAGCAGCGTAGAGGGCAGAAGCACAGATACGCAGTATTTT	CASSVEGRSTDTQYF
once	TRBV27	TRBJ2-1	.	TGTGCCAGCAAGTACGTCTCGAGGTACAATGAGCAGTTCTTC	CASKYVSRYNEQFF
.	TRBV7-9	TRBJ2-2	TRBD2	TGTGCCAGCAGCTTACTAGCGGGAGGGCCGACCGGGGAGCTGTTTTTT	CASSLLAGGPTGELFF
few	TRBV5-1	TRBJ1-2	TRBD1	TGCGCCAGCAGCGGAGGGACAGAAGATGGCTACACCTTC	CASSGGTEDGYTF
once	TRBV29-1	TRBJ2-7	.	TGCAGCGCAAGGGGAACTGACACCCCGTACGAGCAGTACTTC	CSARGTDTPYEQYF
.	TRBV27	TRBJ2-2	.	TGTGCCAGCAGTTTAGCAGGTCCCGGGGAGCTGTTTTTT	CASSLAGPGELFF
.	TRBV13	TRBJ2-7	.	TGTGCCAGCAGCTCTCGAGGGAAAGGCGAGCAGTACTTC	CASSSRGKGEQYF
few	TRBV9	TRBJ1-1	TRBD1	TGTGCCAGCAGCGGACGACAGGGGAACACTGAAGCTTTCTTT	CASSGRQGNTEAFF
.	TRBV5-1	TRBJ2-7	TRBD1	TGCGCCAGCAGCATCCTGGGGACAGGGAGCTCCTACGAGCAGTACTTC	CASSILGTGSSYEQYF
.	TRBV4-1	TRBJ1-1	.	TGCGCCAGCAGCCAAGGGTCGAACCAAGGGGGGCGGAAGACTGAAGCTTTCTTT	CASSQGSNQGGRKTEAFF